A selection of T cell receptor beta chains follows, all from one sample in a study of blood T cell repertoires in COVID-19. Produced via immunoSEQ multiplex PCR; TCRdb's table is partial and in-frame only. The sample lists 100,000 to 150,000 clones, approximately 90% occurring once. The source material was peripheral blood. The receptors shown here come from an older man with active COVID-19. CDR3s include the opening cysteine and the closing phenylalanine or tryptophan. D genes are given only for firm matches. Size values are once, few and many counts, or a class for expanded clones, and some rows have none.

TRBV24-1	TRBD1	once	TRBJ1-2	CATSDPDRRGYTF	TGTGCCACCAGTGATCCGGACAGGAGAGGCTACACCTTC
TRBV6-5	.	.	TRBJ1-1	CASSYGTGTEAFF	TGTGCCAGCAGTTACGGTACAGGCACTGAAGCTTTCTTT
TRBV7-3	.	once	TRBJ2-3	CASSSPTDSNIGDTQYF	TGTGCCAGCAGCTCGCCGACGGACTCCAACATCGGGGATACGCAGTATTTT
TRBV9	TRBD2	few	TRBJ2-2	CASSVSGLAGEGTGELFF	TGTGCCAGCAGCGTCTCGGGCCTAGCGGGAGAAGGGACCGGGGAGCTGTTTTTT
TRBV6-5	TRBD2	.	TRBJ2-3	CASRETSTGTDTQYF	TGTGCCAGCAGGGAGACTAGCACTGGCACAGATACGCAGTATTTT
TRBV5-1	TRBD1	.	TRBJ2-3	CASSHGQASSTDTQYF	TGCGCCAGCAGCCACGGACAGGCCTCTAGCACAGATACGCAGTATTTT
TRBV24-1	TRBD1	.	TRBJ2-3	CATSDPAGQGGTDTQYF	TGTGCCACCAGTGATCCCGCGGGACAGGGAGGCACAGATACGCAGTATTTT
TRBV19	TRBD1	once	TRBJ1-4	CASQRDRRSNEKLFF	TGTGCCAGCCAACGGGACAGGCGTTCTAATGAAAAACTGTTTTTT
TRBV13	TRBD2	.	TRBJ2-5	CASSSTSGSLKETQYF	TGTGCCAGCAGCTCGACTAGCGGGAGTTTAAAGGAGACCCAGTACTTC
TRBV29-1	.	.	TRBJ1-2	CSVPRGTFGYTF	TGCAGCGTTCCCAGGGGAACGTTTGGCTACACCTTC
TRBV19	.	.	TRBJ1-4	CASSLRGTTNEKLFF	TGTGCCAGTAGTTTACGAGGGACAACTAATGAAAAACTGTTTTTT
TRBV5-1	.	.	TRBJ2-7	CASSLVPGGIYEQYF	TGCGCCAGCAGCTTGGTCCCAGGGGGGATCTACGAGCAGTACTTC
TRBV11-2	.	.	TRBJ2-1	CASSPRGGPYNEQFF	TGTGCCAGCAGCCCCCGCGGGGGCCCCTACAATGAGCAGTTCTTC
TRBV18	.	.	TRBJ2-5	CASSPQTGETQYF	TGTGCCAGCTCACCACAGACGGGGGAGACCCAGTACTTC
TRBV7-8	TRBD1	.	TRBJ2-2	CASSFWTGVGELFF	TGTGCCAGCAGCTTTTGGACAGGGGTCGGGGAGCTGTTTTTT
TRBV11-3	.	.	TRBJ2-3	CASSLGERSTDTQYF	TGTGCCAGCAGCTTAGGGGAGCGGAGCACAGATACGCAGTATTTT
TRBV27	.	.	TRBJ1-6	CASSSARVGNSPLHF	TGTGCCAGCAGTTCGGCGAGGGTCGGCAATTCACCCCTCCACTTT
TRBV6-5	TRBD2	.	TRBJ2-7	CASRTSGRHEQYF	TGTGCCAGCAGGACTAGCGGGAGACACGAGCAGTACTTC
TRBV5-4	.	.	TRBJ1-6	CASSLGKGTYNSPLHF	TGTGCCAGCAGCTTGGGAAAGGGGACCTATAATTCACCCCTCCACTTT
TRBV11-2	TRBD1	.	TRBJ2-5	CASSSWTGGETQYF	TGTGCCAGCAGCTCCTGGACAGGTGGGGAGACCCAGTACTTC
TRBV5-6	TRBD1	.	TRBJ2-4	CASSPGQGPDIQYF	TGTGCCAGCAGTCCGGGACAGGGTCCGGACATTCAGTACTTC
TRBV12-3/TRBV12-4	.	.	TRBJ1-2	CASSPNRVGYTF	TGTGCCAGCAGTCCCAACAGGGTCGGCTACACCTTC
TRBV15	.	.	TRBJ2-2	CATSRDRRTTGELFF	TGTGCCACCAGCAGAGATAGGAGGACCACCGGGGAGCTGTTTTTT
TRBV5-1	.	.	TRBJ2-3	CASSPGGLYTDTQYF	TGCGCCAGCAGCCCCGGCGGACTCTACACAGATACGCAGTATTTT
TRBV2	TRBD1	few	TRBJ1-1	CASSVGQENTEAFF	TGTGCCAGCAGCGTTGGACAGGAGAACACTGAAGCTTTCTTT
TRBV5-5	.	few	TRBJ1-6	CASSSRVDNSPLHF	TGTGCCAGCAGCTCCAGGGTAGACAATTCACCCCTCCACTTT
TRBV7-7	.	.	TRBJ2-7	CASSLGQISSYEQYF	TGTGCTAGCAGCTTAGGACAGATTTCCTCCTACGAGCAGTACTTC
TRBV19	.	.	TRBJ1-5	CASSRTLKQPQHF	TGTGCCAGTAGTCGGACATTAAAACAGCCCCAGCATTTT
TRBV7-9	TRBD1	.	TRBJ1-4	CASSTGTGIEKLFF	TGTGCCAGCAGCACCGGGACAGGGATTGAAAAACTGTTTTTT
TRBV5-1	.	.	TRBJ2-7	CASRPAAGTYEQYF	TGCGCCAGCAGGCCCGCGGCAGGGACCTACGAGCAGTACTTC
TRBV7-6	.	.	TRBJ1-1	CASSLGAGNTEAFF	TGTGCCAGCAGCTTAGGAGCAGGGAACACTGAAGCTTTCTTT
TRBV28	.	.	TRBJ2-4	CASSLATAGLNIQYF	TGTGCCAGCAGTTTGGCAACAGCGGGCCTAAACATTCAGTACTTC
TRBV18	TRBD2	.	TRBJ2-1	CASSPGLAYNEQFF	TGTGCCAGCTCACCGGGACTAGCCTACAATGAGCAGTTCTTC
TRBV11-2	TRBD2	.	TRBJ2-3	CASSLGASGTSTDTQYF	TGTGCCAGCAGCTTAGGGGCAAGCGGGACGAGCACAGATACGCAGTATTTT
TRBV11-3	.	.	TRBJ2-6	CASSLGTKSGANVLTF	TGTGCCAGCAGCTTAGGGACTAAGTCTGGGGCCAACGTCCTGACTTTC
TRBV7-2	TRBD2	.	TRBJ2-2	CASSPGTSGRAGELFF	TGTGCCAGCAGCCCAGGGACTAGCGGGAGGGCAGGGGAGCTGTTTTTT
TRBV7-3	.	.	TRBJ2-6	CASSSRQISGANVLTF	TGTGCCAGCAGCTCTCGACAGATCTCTGGGGCCAACGTCCTGACTTTC
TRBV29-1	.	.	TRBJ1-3	CSVNQGNTIYF	TGCAGCGTAAATCAGGGAAACACCATATATTTT
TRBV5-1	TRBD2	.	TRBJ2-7	CASSSGGLAGANEQYF	TGCGCCAGCAGCTCCGGAGGACTAGCGGGAGCAAACGAGCAGTACTTC
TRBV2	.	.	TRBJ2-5	CASSEYNGGRETQYF	TGTGCCAGCAGTGAATATAACGGAGGGAGAGAGACCCAGTACTTC
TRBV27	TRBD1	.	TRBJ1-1	CASSQKQGRTEAFF	TGTGCCAGCAGTCAAAAACAGGGGAGGACTGAAGCTTTCTTT
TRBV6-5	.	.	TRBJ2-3	CASGPGDSTDTQYF	TGTGCCAGCGGACCAGGGGATAGCACAGATACGCAGTATTTT